This entry lists 27 T cell receptor beta chains sequenced from one sample in a study of blood T cell repertoires in COVID-19. Profiling relied on immunoSEQ multiplex PCR, and the TCRdb table lists in-frame clones only, not all of them. The table shows some 490,000 clones, with 75% to 90% occurring only once. The sample was PBMCs or T cells enriched from blood (not recorded which). The source of these receptors is a woman in her sixties or seventies who had recovered from COVID-19.

J is TRBJ2-7 and V is TRBV10-3; TRBD2 is a possible D gene (5 bases). The CDR3 has 14 residues. The V end lost 4 bases, the J end lost 3 bases, and 13 bases lay between the germline ends. Germline assignment: CDR1 ENHRY and CDR2 SYGVKD. DNA of the CDR3: TGTGCCATCAGTGGAGTAGAGGGAAGCTACGAGCAGTACGTC. Protein sequence: CAISGVEGSYEQYV.

This clone was recorded only once. DNA of the CDR3: TGTGCCAGCAGCTTGCTCCGCGGGGGGGCCGGGACCGGGGAGCTGTTTTTT. The encoded protein is CASSLLRGGAGTGELFF. This sequence joins TRBV5-8 and TRBJ2-2, with 9 bases fitting TRBD2. V shed 1 base and J 5 bases; nucleotides not matched to a gene: 9. The CDR3 length is 17 residues. CDR1 SGHTS and CDR2 YDEGEE come from the germline V gene. The variable domain in full, with the rest retrieved from reference TRBV5-8 and TRBJ2-2, is EAGVTQSPTHLIKTRGQQATLRCSPISGHTSVYWYQQALGLGLQFLLWYDEGEERNRGNFPPRFSGRQFPNYSSELNVNALELEDSALYLCASSLLRGGAGTGELFFGEGSRLTVL.

Only a few counts were recorded for this clone. The chain links TRBV18 to TRBJ1-2, with TRBD1 matching 9 bases. Germline trimming cut 6 bases from V and 7 bases from J; bases unmatched to any gene: 3. CDR1 is KGHSH, CDR2 LQKENI, per germline. This CDR3 is built from 12 residues. CDR3 region: CASSTGGRGYTF. The DNA for the CDR3 is TGTGCCAGCTCGACAGGGGGACGTGGCTACACCTTC.

This clone appeared a few times. Here the CDR3 reads CASSLGRGRGNQPQHF. CDR3 DNA: TGTGCCAGTAGTCTTGGGCGGGGCCGCGGCAATCAGCCCCAGCATTTT. This chain links TRBV19 with TRBJ1-5; a possible D gene is TRBD1 (5 bases). This CDR3 has 16 amino acids. Trimming shortened V by 5 bases and J by 2 bases, and 16 bases separated the two germline ends. In germline, CDR1 is LNHDA, CDR2 SQIVND (reference sequence).

Comments on this clone: The sample carries other DNA sequences with the same CDR3. The gene calls are TRBV5-1 and TRBJ1-3; 8 positions agree with TRBD1. The junction had 8 bases not matched to a gene; V was cut back by 2 bases and J by 4 bases. Per the germline V gene, CDR1 is SGHRS and CDR2 is YFSETQ. The CDR3 is 16 residues long. The CDR3 DNA is TGCGCCAGCAGCTTAGGGCCCCAGGGGGCCGGAAACACCATATATTTT. This translates into CASSLGPQGAGNTIYF.

The rearrangement links TRBV6-5 to TRBJ1-4, with 8 bases identical to TRBD1. CDR1 is MNHEY, CDR2 SVGAGI, per germline. J lost 8 bases, V lost 6 bases, and 11 bases had no gene match. The CDR3 has 15 residues. Written as DNA, the CDR3 is TGTGCCAGCAGACTATTTCAGGGGGCTTGGGAAAAACTGTTTTTT. Encoded protein: CASRLFQGAWEKLFF.

The chain has TRBV12-3 or TRBV12-4 and TRBJ2-7; D ambiguous. V dropped 4 bases and J dropped 5 bases, with 12 bases sitting between them. The CDR3 extends over 13 amino acids. CDR3 loop: CASSWSRGNEQYV. The CDR3 DNA sequence: TGTGCCAGCAGTTGGAGTCGAGGTAACGAGCAGTACGTC.

The J gene is TRBJ2-5, the V gene TRBV6-5, with a tentative D call TRBD1 (7 bases). Germline lookup yields CDR1 MNHEY and CDR2 SVGAGI. This CDR3 spans 14 amino acids. V was trimmed by 2 bases and J by 3 bases, leaving 10 bases between them. CDR3 amino acids: CASSYARGEETQYF. The CDR3 nucleotides are TGTGCCAGCAGTTACGCCAGGGGGGAAGAGACCCAGTACTTC.

This clone came up once. The gene calls are TRBV4-1 and TRBJ1-6; 8 positions agree with TRBD1. This CDR3 region has 17 residues. Losses at the gene ends were 2 bases for V and 7 bases for J; bases not matched to a gene: 10. CDR1 and CDR2 (germline): MGHRA, YSYEKL. The CDR3 DNA reads TGCGCCAGCAGCCAACAGAATGCACAGGGGGGGAATTCACCCCTCCACTTT. As protein: CASSQQNAQGGNSPLHF.

This rearrangement joins TRBV2 to TRBJ1-5; 8 positions match TRBD1. Trimming removed 2 bases from V and 0 bases from J; junction bases left unmatched: 12. Germline assignment: CDR1 SNHLY and CDR2 FYNNEI. The CDR3 has 19 amino acids. The CDR3 DNA sequence: TGTGCCAGCAGTGAAAAGGGACAGGCGTTCACTTATAGCAATCAGCCCCAGCATTTT. Translated: CASSEKGQAFTYSNQPQHF.

This sequence joins TRBV19 and TRBJ2-3; D unresolved. Trimming removed 5 bases from V and 2 bases from J, with 11 bases in between. CDR1 and CDR2 from the germline V gene are LNHDA and SQIVND (reference sequence). There are 14 residues in the CDR3. The CDR3 sequence: CASSPGWLTDTQYF. The DNA of the CDR3 is TGTGCCAGTAGTCCCGGGTGGCTCACAGATACGCAGTATTTT.

The J gene is TRBJ2-5, the V gene TRBV24-1, with D possibly being TRBD2 (6 bases). Germline-derived CDR1 and CDR2 are KGHDR and SFDVKD. V was trimmed by 7 bases and J by 9 bases, leaving 11 bases between them. The length of the CDR3 is 11 residues. The CDR3 region has the DNA TGTGCCACCAGCGCCTCGGGGGCCCAGTACTTC. Amino acids: CATSASGAQYF.

The chain joins TRBV2 to TRBJ1-2; D possibly corresponds to TRBD1 (5 bases). The V gene's germline CDR1 is SNHLY and CDR2 FYNNEI. Trimming took 5 bases from V and 8 from J, leaving 15 bases between them. This CDR3 comprises 13 residues. In DNA form, the CDR3 reads TGTGCCAGCAGTAAGCAGGGATCGGGCGGCTACACCTTC. Its protein is CASSKQGSGGYTF.

J is TRBJ1-6 and V is TRBV28, with D maybe TRBD1 (5 bases). Trimming took off 3 bases at V and 10 bases at J, with 13 bases between the two ends. Germline values: CDR1 MDHEN, CDR2 SYDVKM. This CDR3 has 14 amino acids. The CDR3 reads CASSFSQGKSPLHF. For the CDR3, the DNA is TGTGCCAGCAGTTTTTCCCAGGGCAAGTCACCCCTCCACTTT.

The J gene is TRBJ1-6, the V gene TRBV18; the D gene is possibly TRBD1 (6 bases). The V end was cut by 6 bases, the J end by 10 bases, with 19 bases between. CDR3 size: 15 residues. Germline V gene lookup returns CDR1 KGHSH and CDR2 LQKENI. The CDR3 nucleotides are TGTGCCAGCTCGCAGGCCGGACAGCTTGACTCACCCCTCCACTTT. Its translation is CASSQAGQLDSPLHF.

The chain couples TRBV5-5 to TRBJ2-3, with 7 positions matching TRBD2. Germline lookup yields CDR1 SGHKS and CDR2 YYEKEE (reference sequence). Trimming removed 0 bases from V and 0 bases from J; junction bases left unmatched: 7. The CDR3 loop spans 17 amino acids. In DNA, the CDR3 is TGTGCCAGCAGCTTGGTTCTATTCGGGGGGAGCACAGATACGCAGTATTTT. Amino acids: CASSLVLFGGSTDTQYF.

The V call is TRBV5-1, the J call TRBJ1-5, with D unclear. V gave up 1 base and J gave up 8 bases, with 13 bases separating them. Per germline, CDR1 SGHRS and CDR2 YFSETQ. This CDR3 is built from 14 residues. CDR3 residues: CASSLFSGTEPQHF. CDR3 coding DNA: TGCGCCAGCAGCTTGTTTAGCGGTACTGAGCCCCAGCATTTT.

The V and J genes are TRBV3-1 (or the pseudogene TRBV3-2) and TRBJ1-1, with 8 bases matching TRBD1. Germline CDR1 LGHDT, CDR2 YNNKEL (reference sequence). The CDR3 is 14 residues long. V gave up 1 base and J gave up 9 bases; unmatched junction bases: 7. The CDR3 nucleotides are TGTGCCAGCAGCCAAGGGCAGGGGGCGACCCAAGCTTTCTTT. Translated: CASSQGQGATQAFF.

This chain links TRBV14 with TRBJ2-6; TRBD1 aligns across 10 bases. The CDR3 runs to 19 residues. CDR1 is SGHDN and CDR2 is FVKESK in the germline V gene. After removal of 3 bases from V and 0 bases from J, the junction contained 8 bases not matched to a gene. This CDR3 is CASSHRRGQGISGANVLTF. The CDR3 DNA sequence: TGTGCCAGCAGCCACCGCCGGGGACAGGGGATCTCTGGGGCCAACGTCCTGACTTTC.

V usage is TRBV5-5 and J usage is TRBJ2-6; D perhaps matches TRBD1 (5 bases). The CDR3 runs to 19 residues. The V gene's germline CDR1 is SGHKS and CDR2 YYEKEE (reference sequence). Between the trimmed V and J ends, which lost 0 bases and 4 bases, there was a span of 20 bases. The CDR3 DNA sequence: TGTGCCAGCAGCTTGGTTCGCGTGGGGCCCCTGGGCGGGGCCAACGTCCTGACTTTC. This translates into CASSLVRVGPLGGANVLTF.

CDR3 region: CASSTGYEQYF. The CDR3 DNA reads as TGTGCCAGCAGCACTGGTTACGAGCAGTACTTC. V gene TRBV14 combines with J gene TRBJ2-7; D not resolved. V gave up 5 bases and J gave up 4 bases, with 6 bases separating them. The CDR3 length is 11 residues. The germline V gene has CDR1 SGHDN and CDR2 FVKESK.

This chain connects TRBV5-5 to TRBJ1-1; tentatively, D is TRBD1 (6 bases). This CDR3 region has 14 residues. The V gene's germline CDR1 is SGHKS and CDR2 YYEKEE (reference sequence). V dropped 2 bases and J dropped 1 base, with 9 bases sitting between them. The CDR3 protein is CASSLRGGNTEAFF. CDR3 nucleotide sequence: TGTGCCAGCAGCTTAAGAGGGGGGAACACTGAAGCTTTCTTT.

The chain has TRBV2 and TRBJ1-6; 7 positions match TRBD1. Per the germline V gene, CDR1 is SNHLY and CDR2 is FYNNEI. The CDR3 extends over 15 amino acids. The trim removed 4 bases at V and 4 bases at J, leaving 4 bases unmatched. The CDR3 nucleotides read TGTGCCAGCAGTGCGGGACAGTTATATAATTCACCCCTCCACTTT. Translation: CASSAGQLYNSPLHF.

The chain uses TRBV19 and TRBJ1-6; D not resolved. Trimming took 4 bases from V and 5 from J, leaving 9 bases between them. The germline gives CDR1 LNHDA, CDR2 SQIVND (reference sequence). This CDR3 comprises 14 residues. In DNA, the CDR3 is TGTGCCAGTAGTAGCCAAACGGATAATTCACCCCTCCACTTT. Protein product: CASSSQTDNSPLHF.

This clone was detected a few times. This chain connects TRBV24-1 to TRBJ2-4, with D perhaps matching TRBD2 (6 bases). The V end lost 4 bases, the J end lost 7 bases, and 13 bases lay between the germline ends. This CDR3 is built from 14 residues. The germline V gene encodes CDR1 KGHDR and CDR2 SFDVKD. This CDR3 reads CATSDSGTGNIQYF. CDR3 nucleotides: TGTGCCACCAGTGACTCCGGGACTGGGAACATTCAGTACTTC.

The chain couples TRBV29-1 to TRBJ2-1; TRBD1 might be the D (6 bases). The V end was cut by 0 bases, the J end by 9 bases, with 18 bases between. Per germline, CDR1 SQVTM and CDR2 ANQGSEA. The CDR3 covers 15 residues. In DNA form, the CDR3 reads TGCAGCGTTGAAGATCAGCAGGGGCGGGCTAGTGAGCAGTTCTTC. Its protein is CSVEDQQGRASEQFF.

The rearrangement links TRBV2 to TRBJ2-7; 8 positions agree with TRBD1. This CDR3 is 14 amino acids long. CDR1 is SNHLY and CDR2 is FYNNEI in the germline V gene. V trimming: 7 bases; J trimming: 5 bases; junction bases outside the gene matches: 10. CDR3 sequence (DNA): TGTGCCAGCAACCCCCGGACAGGGAACAACGAGCAGTACGTC. This translates into CASNPRTGNNEQYV.